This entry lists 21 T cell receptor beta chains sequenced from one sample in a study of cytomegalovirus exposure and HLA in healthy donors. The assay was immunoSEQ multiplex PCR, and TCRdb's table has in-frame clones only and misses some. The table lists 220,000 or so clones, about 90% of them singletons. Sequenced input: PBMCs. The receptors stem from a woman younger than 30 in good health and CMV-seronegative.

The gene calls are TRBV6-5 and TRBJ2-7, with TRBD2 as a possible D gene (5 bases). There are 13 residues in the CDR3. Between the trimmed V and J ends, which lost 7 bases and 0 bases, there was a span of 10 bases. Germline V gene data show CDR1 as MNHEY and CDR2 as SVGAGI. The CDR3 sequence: CASKQRPSYEQYF. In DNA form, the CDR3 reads TGTGCCAGCAAACAGCGGCCCTCCTACGAGCAGTACTTC.

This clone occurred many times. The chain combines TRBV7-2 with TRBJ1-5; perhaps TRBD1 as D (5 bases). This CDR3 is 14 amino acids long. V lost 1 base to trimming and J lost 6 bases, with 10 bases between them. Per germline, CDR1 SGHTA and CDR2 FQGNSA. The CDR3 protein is CASSLGARGQPQHF. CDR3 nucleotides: TGTGCCAGCAGCTTAGGGGCAAGGGGTCAGCCCCAGCATTTT.

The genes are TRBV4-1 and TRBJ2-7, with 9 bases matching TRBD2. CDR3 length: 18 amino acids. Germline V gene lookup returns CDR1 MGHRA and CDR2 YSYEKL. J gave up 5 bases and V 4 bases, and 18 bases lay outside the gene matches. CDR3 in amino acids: CASSPSSPAGGVVDEQYF. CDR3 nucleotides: TGCGCCAGCAGCCCTAGTTCCCCCGCGGGGGGGGTGGTAGACGAGCAGTACTTC.

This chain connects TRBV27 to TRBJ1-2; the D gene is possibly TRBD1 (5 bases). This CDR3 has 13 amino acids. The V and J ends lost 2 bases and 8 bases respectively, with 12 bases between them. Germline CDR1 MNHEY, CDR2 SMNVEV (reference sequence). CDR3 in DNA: TGTGCCAGCAGTTTAAGGGACTCGCGGGGCTACACCTTC. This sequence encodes CASSLRDSRGYTF.

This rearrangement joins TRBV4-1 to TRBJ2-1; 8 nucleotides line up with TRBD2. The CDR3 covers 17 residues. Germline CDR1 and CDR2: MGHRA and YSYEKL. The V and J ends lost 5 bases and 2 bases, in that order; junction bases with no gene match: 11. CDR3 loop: CASSSSTSGLAYNEQFF. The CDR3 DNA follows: TGCGCCAGCAGCTCGAGTACTAGCGGCCTAGCCTACAATGAGCAGTTCTTC.

As DNA, the CDR3 is TGTGCCAGCAGTGAAATGGCGGGAGCCTACAATGAGCAGTTCTTC. It encodes CASSEMAGAYNEQFF. This chain joins TRBV2 and TRBJ2-1, with TRBD2 matching over 7 bases. Germline CDR1 is SNHLY and CDR2 is FYNNEI. The CDR3 length is 15 residues. With 2 bases clipped from V and 2 bases from J, the junction kept 3 bases outside the gene matches.

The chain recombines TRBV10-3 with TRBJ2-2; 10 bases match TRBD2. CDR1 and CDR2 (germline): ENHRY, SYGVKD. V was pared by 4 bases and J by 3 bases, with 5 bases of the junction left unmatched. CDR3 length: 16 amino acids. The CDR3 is CAISASGRKDTGELFF. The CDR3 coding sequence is TGTGCCATCAGTGCTAGCGGGAGAAAAGACACCGGGGAGCTGTTTTTT.

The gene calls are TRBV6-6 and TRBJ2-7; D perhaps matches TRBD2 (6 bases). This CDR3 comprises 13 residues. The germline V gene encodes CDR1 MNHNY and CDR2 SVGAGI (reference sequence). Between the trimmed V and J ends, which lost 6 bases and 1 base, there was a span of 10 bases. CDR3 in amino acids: CASSLAPSYEQYF. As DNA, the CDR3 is TGTGCCAGCAGCCTAGCGCCATCCTACGAGCAGTACTTC.

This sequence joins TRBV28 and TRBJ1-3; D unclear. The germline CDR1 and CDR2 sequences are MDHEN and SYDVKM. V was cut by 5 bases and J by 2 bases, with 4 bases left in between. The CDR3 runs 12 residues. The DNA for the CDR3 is TGTGCCAGCAGTACAGCTGGAAACACCATATATTTT. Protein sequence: CASSTAGNTIYF. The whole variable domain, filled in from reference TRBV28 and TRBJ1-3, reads DVKVTQSSRYLVKRTGEKVFLECVQDMDHENMFWYRQDPGLGLRLIYFSYDVKMKEKGDIPEGYSVSREKKERFSLILESASTNQTSMYLCASSTAGNTIYFGEGSWLTVV.

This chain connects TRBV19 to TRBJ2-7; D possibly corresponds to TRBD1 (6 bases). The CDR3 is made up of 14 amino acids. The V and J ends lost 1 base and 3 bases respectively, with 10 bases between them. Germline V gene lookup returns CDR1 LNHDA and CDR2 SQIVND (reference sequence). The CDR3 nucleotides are TGTGCCAGTAGTATAGTTGGCAGGGGCTACGAGCAGTACTTC. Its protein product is CASSIVGRGYEQYF.

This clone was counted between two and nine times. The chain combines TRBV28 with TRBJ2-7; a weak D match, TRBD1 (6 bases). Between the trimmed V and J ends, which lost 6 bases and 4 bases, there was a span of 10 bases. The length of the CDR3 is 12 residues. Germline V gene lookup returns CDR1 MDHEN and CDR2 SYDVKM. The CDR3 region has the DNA TGTGCCAGCAGGACAGGAGAGTACGAGCAGTACTTC. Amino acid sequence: CASRTGEYEQYF.

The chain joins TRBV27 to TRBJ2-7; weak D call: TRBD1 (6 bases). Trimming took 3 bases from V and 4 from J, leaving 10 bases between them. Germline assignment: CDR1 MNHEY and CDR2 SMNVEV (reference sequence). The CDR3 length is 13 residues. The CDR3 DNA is TGTGCCAGCAGTTTGGCAAGGGGGTACGAGCAGTACTTC. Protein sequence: CASSLARGYEQYF.

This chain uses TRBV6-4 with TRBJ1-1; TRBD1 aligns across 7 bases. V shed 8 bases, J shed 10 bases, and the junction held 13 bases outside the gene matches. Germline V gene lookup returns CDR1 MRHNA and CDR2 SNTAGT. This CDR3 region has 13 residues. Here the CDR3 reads CASGQEWGDRAFF. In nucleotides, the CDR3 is TGTGCCAGCGGACAGGAGTGGGGGGACCGAGCTTTCTTT.

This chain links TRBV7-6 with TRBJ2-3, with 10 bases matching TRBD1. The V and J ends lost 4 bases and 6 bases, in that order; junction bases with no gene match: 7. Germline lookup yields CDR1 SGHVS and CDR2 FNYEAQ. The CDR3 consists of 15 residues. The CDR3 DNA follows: TGTGCCAGCAGCTCTCGACAGGGGGCAGGGGATACGCAGTATTTT. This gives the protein CASSSRQGAGDTQYF.

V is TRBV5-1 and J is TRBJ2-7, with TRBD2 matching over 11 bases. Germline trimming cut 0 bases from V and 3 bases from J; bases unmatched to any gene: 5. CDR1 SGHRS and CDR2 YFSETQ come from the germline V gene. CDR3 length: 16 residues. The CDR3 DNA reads TGCGCCAGCAGCTTGGTTTCCGGGACTAGCGGCTACGAGCAGTACTTC. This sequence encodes CASSLVSGTSGYEQYF.

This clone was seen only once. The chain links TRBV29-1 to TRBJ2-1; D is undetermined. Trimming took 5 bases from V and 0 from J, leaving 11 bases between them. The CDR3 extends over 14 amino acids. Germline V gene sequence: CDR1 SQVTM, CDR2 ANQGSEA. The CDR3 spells CSVSTQRSYNEQFF. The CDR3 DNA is TGCAGCGTTTCAACCCAGCGCTCCTACAATGAGCAGTTCTTC.

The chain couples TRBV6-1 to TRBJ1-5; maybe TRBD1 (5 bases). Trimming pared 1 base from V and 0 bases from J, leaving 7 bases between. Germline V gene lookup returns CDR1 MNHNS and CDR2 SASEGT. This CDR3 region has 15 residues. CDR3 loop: CASSEGQGSNQPQHF. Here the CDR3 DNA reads TGTGCCAGCAGTGAAGGGCAGGGTAGCAATCAGCCCCAGCATTTT.

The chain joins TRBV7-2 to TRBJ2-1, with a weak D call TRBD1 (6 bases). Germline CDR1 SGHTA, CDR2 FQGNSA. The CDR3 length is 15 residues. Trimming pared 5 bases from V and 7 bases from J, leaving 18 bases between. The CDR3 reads CASSPHHTGFNEQFF. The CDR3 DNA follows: TGTGCCAGCAGCCCGCACCACACAGGGTTTAATGAGCAGTTCTTC.

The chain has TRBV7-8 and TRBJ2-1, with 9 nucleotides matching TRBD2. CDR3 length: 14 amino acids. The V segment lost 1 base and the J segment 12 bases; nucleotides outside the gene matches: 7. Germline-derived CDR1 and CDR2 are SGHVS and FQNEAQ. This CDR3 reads CASSLVVAGAGQFF. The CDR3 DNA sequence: TGTGCCAGCAGCTTAGTCGTAGCGGGAGCCGGGCAGTTCTTC.

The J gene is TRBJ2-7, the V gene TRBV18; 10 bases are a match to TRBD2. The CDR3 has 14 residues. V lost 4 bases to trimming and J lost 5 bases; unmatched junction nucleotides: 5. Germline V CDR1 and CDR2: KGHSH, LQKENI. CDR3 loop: CASSRGTSVDEQYF. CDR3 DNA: TGTGCCAGCTCACGTGGGACTAGCGTCGACGAGCAGTACTTC.

CDR3 loop: CASSIGGGEETQYF. For the CDR3, the DNA is TGTGCCAGTAGTATAGGCGGGGGGGAAGAGACCCAGTACTTC. The J gene is TRBJ2-5, the V gene TRBV19; the match to TRBD2 covers 9 bases. The V gene end was trimmed by 1 base and the J gene end by 3 bases; junction bases not matched to a gene: 0. Germline V gene sequence: CDR1 LNHDA, CDR2 SQIVND (reference sequence). The length of the CDR3 is 14 residues.